This passage covers 7 T cell receptor beta chains from one sample sequenced in a study of vaccination and CD4 T cells after COVID-19. Which antigens these TCRs recognize remains unknown. Sequencing of the DNA from cultured CD4+ T cells was carried out with the Oncomine TCR Beta short-read assay. TCRdb analysed the PCR reads with MiXCR anew, one entry per CDR3 protein. The sample lists 5,600 or so distinct CDR3 sequences, roughly 32% seen once, with roughly 10% in the top ten. Treatment in this sample: 10-day PBMC culture with coronavirus spike peptide pools or control peptides (ViraFEST assay). The sample in question was CD4+ T cells from blood, cultured in vitro, obtained after SARS-CoV-2 vaccination. The receptor source for this set is a human donor who had recovered from COVID-19.

The chain employs TRBV7-2 and TRBJ2-1, with TRBD1 matching 8 bases. Germline-derived CDR1 and CDR2 are SGHTA and FQGNSA. The CDR3 has 15 amino acids. The trim removed 1 base at V and 2 bases at J, leaving 1 base unmatched. CDR3 amino acids: CASSLEGQAYNEQFF. The CDR3 DNA sequence: TGTGCCAGCAGCTTAGAGGGACAGGCCTACAATGAGCAGTTCTTC.

The genes are TRBV6-1 and TRBJ1-5, with 7 bases identical to TRBD1. The CDR3 covers 15 residues. V gave up 6 bases and J gave up 6 bases; unmatched junction bases: 11. Germline V lookup: CDR1 MNHNS, CDR2 SASEGT. CDR3 protein: CASSQPGAGGQPQHF. The CDR3 nucleotides read TGTGCCAGCAGCCAGCCCGGGGCAGGGGGTCAGCCCCAGCATTTT.

By share of the sample, this clonotype is medium-sized. The V call is TRBV6-1, the J call TRBJ2-7; 7 nucleotides line up with TRBD1. Germline V CDR1 and CDR2: MNHNS, SASEGT. CDR3 size: 15 residues. V lost 6 bases to trimming and J lost 5 bases; unmatched junction nucleotides: 13. CDR3 nucleotides: TGTGCCAGCAGGCCGCTCCGACAGGGAACCCACGAGCAGTACTTC. This gives the protein CASRPLRQGTHEQYF.

By its share, this clonotype is medium-sized. V and J are TRBV24-1 and TRBJ1-2, with TRBD1 identical over 7 bases. After removal of 7 bases from V and 2 bases from J, the junction contained 9 bases not matched to a gene. The CDR3 loop spans 15 amino acids. The germline CDR1 and CDR2 sequences are KGHDR and SFDVKD. CDR3 sequence reads: CATRPAGTENYGYTF. CDR3 coding DNA: TGTGCCACCAGGCCCGCCGGGACAGAGAACTATGGCTACACCTTC.

The chain employs TRBV7-9 and TRBJ2-3; 9 bases fit TRBD1. The CDR3 sequence is 15 residues long. Germline trimming cut 5 bases from V and 4 bases from J; bases unmatched to any gene: 7. Germline V gives CDR1 SEHNR, CDR2 FQNEAQ (reference sequence). CDR3 bases: TGTGCCAGCAGCCTTAGGAGACAGGGGGCAGATACGCAGTATTTT. As protein: CASSLRRQGADTQYF.

V usage is TRBV7-2 and J usage is TRBJ2-1; D remains ambiguous. Germline V CDR1 and CDR2: SGHTA, FQGNSA. V was cut by 1 base and J by 5 bases, with 6 bases left in between. The CDR3 sequence is 13 residues long. DNA for the CDR3: TGTGCCAGCAGCTTAGGCCAGAACAATGAGCAGTTCTTC. Its translation is CASSLGQNNEQFF.

Here the CDR3 DNA reads TGTGCCACCAGCAGAGCGGGGGATCCTTTCTCTGGGGCCAACGTCCTGACTTTC. Encoded protein: CATSRAGDPFSGANVLTF. This chain links TRBV15 with TRBJ2-6; perhaps TRBD2 as D (6 bases). The germline V and J ends were trimmed by 1 base and 0 bases, with 13 bases remaining between them. CDR3 size: 18 residues. Germline CDR1 LNHNV, CDR2 YYDKDF (reference sequence).